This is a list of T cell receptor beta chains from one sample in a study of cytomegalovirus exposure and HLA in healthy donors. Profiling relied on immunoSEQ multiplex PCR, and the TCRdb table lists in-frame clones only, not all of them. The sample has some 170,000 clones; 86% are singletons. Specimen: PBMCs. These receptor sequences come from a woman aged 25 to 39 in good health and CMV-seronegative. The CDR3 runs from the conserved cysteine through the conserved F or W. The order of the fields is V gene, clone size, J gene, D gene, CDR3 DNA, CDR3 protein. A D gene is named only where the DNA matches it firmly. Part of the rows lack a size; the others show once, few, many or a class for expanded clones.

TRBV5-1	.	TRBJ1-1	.	TGCGCCAGCAGCTTGGTTGTAAGGGGGTTGAACACTGAAGCTTTCTTT	CASSLVVRGLNTEAFF
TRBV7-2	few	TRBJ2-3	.	TGTGCCAGCAGCAGTTTACGCACAGATACGCAGTATTTT	CASSSLRTDTQYF
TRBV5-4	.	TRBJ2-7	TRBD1	TGTGCCAGCAGCTCGGACAGGGACTACGAGCAGTACTTC	CASSSDRDYEQYF
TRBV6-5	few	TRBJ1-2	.	TGTGCCAGCAGGCGAGGGGACGGCTACACCTTC	CASRRGDGYTF
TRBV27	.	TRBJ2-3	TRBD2	TGTGCCAGCAGCCTCCGACTAGCGGGAGGGCCCCTACTAAGCACAGATACGCAGTATTTT	CASSLRLAGGPLLSTDTQYF
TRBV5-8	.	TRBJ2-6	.	TGTGCCAGCAGCTTGGTAATGTTGAGCTCTGGGGCCAACGTCCTGACTTTC	CASSLVMLSSGANVLTF
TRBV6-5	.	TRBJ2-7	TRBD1	TGTGCCAGCAGTTACTCCGTACCAGGGGGTTACGAGCAGTACTTC	CASSYSVPGGYEQYF
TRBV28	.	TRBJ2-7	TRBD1	TGTGCCAGCAGTTTACCGGGACAGCTCTCCTACGAGCAGTACTTC	CASSLPGQLSYEQYF
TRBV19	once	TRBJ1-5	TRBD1	TGTGCCAGCAAAAGACAGGGGAGGGATCAGCCCCAGCATTTT	CASKRQGRDQPQHF
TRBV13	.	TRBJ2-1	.	TGTGCCAGCAGCTCGCCGGGGTCCAGGCAGTTCTTC	CASSSPGSRQFF
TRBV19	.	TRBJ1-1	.	TGTGCCAGTAGTATCCTGAAGAACACTGAAGCTTTCTTT	CASSILKNTEAFF